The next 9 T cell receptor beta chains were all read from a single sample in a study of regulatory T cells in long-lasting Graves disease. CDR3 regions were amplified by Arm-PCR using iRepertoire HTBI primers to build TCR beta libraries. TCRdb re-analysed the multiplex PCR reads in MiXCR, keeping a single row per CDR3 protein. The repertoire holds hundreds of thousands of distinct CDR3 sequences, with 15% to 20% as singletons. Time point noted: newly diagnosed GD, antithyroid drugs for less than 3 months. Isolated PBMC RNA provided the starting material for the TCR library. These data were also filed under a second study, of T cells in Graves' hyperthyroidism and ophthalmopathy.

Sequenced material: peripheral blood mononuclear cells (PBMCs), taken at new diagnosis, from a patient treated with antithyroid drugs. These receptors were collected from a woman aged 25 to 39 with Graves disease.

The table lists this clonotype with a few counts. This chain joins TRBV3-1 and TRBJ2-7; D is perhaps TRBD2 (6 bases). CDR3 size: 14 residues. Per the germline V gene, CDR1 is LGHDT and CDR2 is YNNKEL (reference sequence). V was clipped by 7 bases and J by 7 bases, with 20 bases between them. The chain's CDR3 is CASTLGGVYHEQYF. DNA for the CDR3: TGTGCCAGCACCCTTGGCGGGGTCTATCATGAGCAGTACTTC.

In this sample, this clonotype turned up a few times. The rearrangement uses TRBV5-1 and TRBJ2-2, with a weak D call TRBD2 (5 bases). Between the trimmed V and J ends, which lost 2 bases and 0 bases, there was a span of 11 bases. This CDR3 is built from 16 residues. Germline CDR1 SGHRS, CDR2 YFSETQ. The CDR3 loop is CASSFRPGTNTGELFF. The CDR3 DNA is TGCGCCAGCAGCTTCCGCCCGGGGACGAACACCGGGGAGCTGTTTTTT.

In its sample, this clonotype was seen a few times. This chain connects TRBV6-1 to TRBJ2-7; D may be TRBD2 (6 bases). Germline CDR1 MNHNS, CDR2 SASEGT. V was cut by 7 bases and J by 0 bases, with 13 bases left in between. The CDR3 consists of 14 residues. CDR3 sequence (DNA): TGTGCCAGCAACAAACGGCGGGACTCCTACGAGCAGTACTTC. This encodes CASNKRRDSYEQYF.

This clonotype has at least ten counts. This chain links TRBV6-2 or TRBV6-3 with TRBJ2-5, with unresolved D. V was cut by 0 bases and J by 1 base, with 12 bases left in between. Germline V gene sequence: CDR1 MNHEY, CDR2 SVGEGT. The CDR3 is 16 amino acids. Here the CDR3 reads CASSYSVSRVQETQYF. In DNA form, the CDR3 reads TGTGCCAGCAGTTACTCGGTTTCCCGGGTCCAAGAGACCCAGTACTTC.

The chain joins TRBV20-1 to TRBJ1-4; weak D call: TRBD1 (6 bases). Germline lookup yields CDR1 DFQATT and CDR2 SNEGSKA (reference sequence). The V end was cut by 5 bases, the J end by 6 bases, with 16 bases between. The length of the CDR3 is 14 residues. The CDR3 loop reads CSAPRTEPYEKLFF. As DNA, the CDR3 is TGCAGTGCTCCGAGGACAGAACCTTATGAAAAACTGTTTTTT.

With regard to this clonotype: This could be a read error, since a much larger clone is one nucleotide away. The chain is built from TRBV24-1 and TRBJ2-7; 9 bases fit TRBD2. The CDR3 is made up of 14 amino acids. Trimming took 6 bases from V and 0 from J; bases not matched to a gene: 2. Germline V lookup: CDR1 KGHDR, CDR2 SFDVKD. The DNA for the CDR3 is TGTGCCACCAGTCATAGCGGGAGCTCCTACGAGCAGTACTTC. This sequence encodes CATSHSGSSYEQYF.

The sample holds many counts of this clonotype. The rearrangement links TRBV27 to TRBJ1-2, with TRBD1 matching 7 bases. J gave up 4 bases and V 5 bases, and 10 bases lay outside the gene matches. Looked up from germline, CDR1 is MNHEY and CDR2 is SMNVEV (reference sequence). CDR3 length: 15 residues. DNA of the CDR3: TGTGCCAGCAGTCCTCGACAGGGTGAGGTCTATGGCTACACCTTC. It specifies CASSPRQGEVYGYTF.

Here the CDR3 DNA reads TGCGCCAGCAGCGAACAGGGGGCGCGCGGGGAGCTGTTTTTT. Amino acids: CASSEQGARGELFF. The chain is built from TRBV5-1 and TRBJ2-2, with 9 bases identical to TRBD1. The germline CDR1 and CDR2 sequences are SGHRS and YFSETQ. The CDR3 loop spans 14 amino acids. V shed 4 bases and J 7 bases; nucleotides not matched to a gene: 5.

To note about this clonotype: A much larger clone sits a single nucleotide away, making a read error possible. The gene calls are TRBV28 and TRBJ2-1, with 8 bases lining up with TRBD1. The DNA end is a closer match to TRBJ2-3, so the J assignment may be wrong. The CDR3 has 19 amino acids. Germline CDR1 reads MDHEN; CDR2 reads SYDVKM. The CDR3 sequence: CASSPRQGKRQASLDTQYF. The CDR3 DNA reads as TGTGCCAGCAGCCCCCGACAGGGGAAAAGACAAGCATCGCTAGATACGCAGTATTTT.